These 27 T cell receptor beta chains came from one sample sequenced in a study of blood T cell repertoires in COVID-19. Repertoires were generated with immunoSEQ multiplex PCR, while TCRdb's copy carries only in-frame clones and drops some. The data show some 240,000 clones, over 70% seen once. Sequencing used peripheral blood. The receptors were sampled from a woman aged 70-85 years with acute or convalescent COVID-19.

The chain links TRBV13 to TRBJ2-3; 12 nucleotides align to TRBD2. The CDR3 is 17 residues long. The V and J ends lost 2 bases and 2 bases, in that order; junction bases with no gene match: 5. Germline assignment: CDR1 PRHDT and CDR2 FYEKMQ (reference sequence). CDR3 protein: CASSLRTSGGPTDTQYF. The CDR3 DNA reads TGTGCCAGCAGCTTACGTACTAGCGGGGGGCCCACAGATACGCAGTATTTT.

The CDR3 loop is CAWSLQGGTQYF. The DNA for the CDR3 is TGTGCCTGGAGTCTACAGGGTGGGACCCAGTACTTC. The chain uses TRBV30 and TRBJ2-5; a possible D gene is TRBD1 (6 bases). The germline CDR1 and CDR2 sequences are GTSNPN and SVGIG (reference sequence). The V end was cut by 2 bases, the J end by 7 bases, with 11 bases between. This CDR3 comprises 12 residues.

The chain uses TRBV5-1 and TRBJ2-7; TRBD2 is a possible D gene (7 bases). The germline V gene encodes CDR1 SGHRS and CDR2 YFSETQ. CDR3 length: 18 amino acids. V lost 0 bases, J lost 0 bases, and 19 bases lay in between. CDR3 protein: CASSLGGVGGHSSYEQYF. CDR3 coding DNA: TGCGCCAGCAGCTTGGGTGGGGTGGGGGGGCATAGCTCCTACGAGCAGTACTTC.

The gene calls are TRBV30 and TRBJ2-6; possibly TRBD2 for D (5 bases). The V end lost 4 bases, the J end lost 3 bases, and 10 bases lay between the germline ends. The CDR3 sequence is 14 residues long. Looked up from germline, CDR1 is GTSNPN and CDR2 is SVGIG (reference sequence). DNA of the CDR3: TGTGCCTGGACGAGGGATGGTGGGGCCAACGTCCTGACTTTC. The encoded protein is CAWTRDGGANVLTF.

The chain uses TRBV11-2 and TRBJ2-1, with TRBD2 matching 12 bases. Germline CDR1 reads SGHAT; CDR2 reads FQNNGV. The J segment lost 3 bases and the V segment lost 4 bases, leaving 7 bases of the junction unmatched. The length of the CDR3 is 17 residues. The DNA of the CDR3 is TGTGCCAGCAGCTCAGCACTAGCGGGGGGTTTCTACAATGAGCAGTTCTTC. Protein: CASSSALAGGFYNEQFF.

The chain employs TRBV5-6 and TRBJ1-3; 7 bases fit TRBD1. Germline V lookup: CDR1 SGHDT, CDR2 YYEEEE. Unmatched junction bases numbered 7, after V lost 4 bases and J lost 0 bases. The CDR3 is 16 residues long. The CDR3 bases are TGTGCCAGCAGCCTGGGACAGACCGTCTCTGGAAACACCATATATTTT. It specifies CASSLGQTVSGNTIYF.

The table lists this clone with a count of one. The CDR3 DNA is TGTGCCAGCAGATCTGGCGGTGGAGATACGCAGTATTTT. Encoded protein: CASRSGGGDTQYF. This chain joins TRBV5-4 and TRBJ2-3; D remains ambiguous. Trimming cost V 5 bases and J 5 bases, with 12 bases left between them. The CDR3 has 13 amino acids. In germline, CDR1 is SGHNT, CDR2 YYREEE (reference sequence).

V is TRBV6-5 and J is TRBJ2-5; perhaps TRBD2 as D (5 bases). The V and J ends lost 4 bases and 2 bases respectively, with 11 bases between them. The CDR3 covers 14 residues. Germline CDR1 reads MNHEY; CDR2 reads SVGAGI. CDR3 sequence (DNA): TGTGCCAGCAGTTTGATCAGCGGACAAGAGACCCAGTACTTC. Its translation: CASSLISGQETQYF.

V and J are TRBV7-8 and TRBJ1-5; D may be TRBD1 (6 bases). From germline, CDR1 is SGHVS and CDR2 FQNEAQ. The ends were cut back, 2 bases at V and 5 bases at J, with 19 bases in the middle. CDR3 length: 17 amino acids. CDR3 residues: CASSLWGTDRVDQPQHF. The CDR3, as DNA: TGTGCCAGCAGCTTATGGGGGACGGACAGAGTAGATCAGCCCCAGCATTTT.

The genes are TRBV2 and TRBJ1-3; D not certain. The CDR3 has 11 residues. V was trimmed by 7 bases and J by 5 bases, leaving 6 bases between them. CDR1 SNHLY and CDR2 FYNNEI come from the germline V gene. The CDR3 protein is CASISRNTIYF. CDR3 nucleotides: TGTGCCAGCATCTCCCGAAACACCATATATTTT.

For this clone: An end of the junction differs from the germline gene, which may be a read error. This chain connects TRBV6-4 to TRBJ1-3, with D perhaps matching TRBD1 (5 bases). Germline CDR1 is MRHNA and CDR2 is SNTAGT. The CDR3 has 14 residues. The DNA for the CDR3 is TGCGTTTACCCCGGGACTTCCACTGGAAACACCATATATTTT. It yields the protein CVYPGTSTGNTIYF.

This chain uses TRBV6-5 with TRBJ1-1; the match to TRBD1 covers 8 bases. This CDR3 has 14 amino acids. Unmatched junction bases numbered 4, after V lost 2 bases and J lost 5 bases. Germline V lookup: CDR1 MNHEY, CDR2 SVGAGI. Here the CDR3 reads CASSYRTGKTEAFF. CDR3 nucleotide sequence: TGTGCCAGCAGTTACCGGACAGGGAAGACTGAAGCTTTCTTT.

This clone was found a few times. The chain uses TRBV6-5 and TRBJ2-2; 12 nucleotides agree with TRBD2. The CDR3 length is 15 residues. J gave up 6 bases and V 11 bases, and 10 bases lay outside the gene matches. From germline, CDR1 is MNHEY and CDR2 SVGAGI. The DNA for the CDR3 is TGTGCCGCGCAACCGGGACTAGCGGGCCCCGGGGAGCTGTTTTTT. It specifies CAAQPGLAGPGELFF.

The rearrangement joins TRBV12-3 or TRBV12-4 to TRBJ2-3; D may be TRBD1 (5 bases). V was clipped by 7 bases and J by 6 bases, with 14 bases between them. The CDR3 extends over 13 amino acids. The CDR3: CASTLWGGDTQYF. The CDR3 bases are TGTGCCAGCACACTTTGGGGCGGCGATACGCAGTATTTT.

The sample holds many counts of this clone. The chain uses TRBV25-1 and TRBJ2-3; TRBD2 aligns across 10 bases. The CDR3 sequence is 13 residues long. With 8 bases clipped from V and 3 bases from J, the junction kept 2 bases outside the gene matches. Germline V gene sequence: CDR1 MGHDK, CDR2 SYGVNS. CDR3 DNA sequence: TGTGCCAGCGTAGCGGGGGGTACAGATACGCAGTATTTT. This codes for CASVAGGTDTQYF.

The CDR3, as DNA: TGTGCCAGAAGCTTTCCCCCCCGGACTAGCGGCGGAAGCTCCTACAATGAGCAGTTCTTC. Amino acids: CARSFPPRTSGGSSYNEQFF. The chain is built from TRBV5-3 and TRBJ2-1; TRBD2 aligns across 10 bases. TRBV5-3 is given ORF status, its function remaining uncertain. V trimming: 2 bases; J trimming: 0 bases; junction bases outside the gene matches: 14. CDR3 size: 20 residues.

The J gene is TRBJ1-1, the V gene TRBV6-1; 7 positions agree with TRBD1. Germline lookup yields CDR1 MNHNS and CDR2 SASEGT. The CDR3 totals 14 residues. After removal of 3 bases from V and 3 bases from J, the junction contained 4 bases not matched to a gene. The CDR3 spells CASSEIGTDTEAFF. In DNA form, the CDR3 reads TGTGCCAGCAGTGAGATTGGGACAGACACTGAAGCTTTCTTT.

The chain has TRBV9 and TRBJ1-2; perhaps TRBD1 as D (5 bases). Trimming took 5 bases from V and 2 from J, leaving 13 bases between them. This CDR3 contains 14 residues. Germline CDR1 SGDLS, CDR2 YYNGEE. CDR3 sequence: CASSQTQGNYGYTF. In DNA, the CDR3 is TGTGCCAGCAGTCAAACCCAGGGCAACTATGGCTACACCTTC.

The chain combines TRBV3-1 (or the pseudogene TRBV3-2) with TRBJ2-7; 9 nucleotides align to TRBD2. Per the germline V gene, CDR1 is LGHDT and CDR2 is YNNKEL (reference sequence). The J segment lost 5 bases and the V segment lost 0 bases, leaving 8 bases of the junction unmatched. The CDR3 contains 16 residues. As DNA, the CDR3 is TGTGCCAGCAGCCAAGATGAAGGTAGCGGGGGTCACGAGCAGTACTTC. Its protein is CASSQDEGSGGHEQYF.

The V call is TRBV11-2, the J call TRBJ2-2, with 7 bases that match TRBD1. J gave up 1 base and V 5 bases, and 7 bases lay outside the gene matches. This CDR3 comprises 16 residues. The germline V gene encodes CDR1 SGHAT and CDR2 FQNNGV. CDR3 sequence: CASSLNRDRNTGELFF. In nucleotides, the CDR3 is TGTGCCAGCAGCCTCAACCGGGACAGGAACACCGGGGAGCTGTTTTTT.

The chain employs TRBV11-2 and TRBJ2-3; 13 positions agree with TRBD2. Looked up from germline, CDR1 is SGHAT and CDR2 is FQNNGV. V was pared by 5 bases and J by 14 bases, with 16 bases of the junction left unmatched. This CDR3 has 16 amino acids. The CDR3 DNA follows: TGTGCCAGCAGCCCCCGGACTAGCGGGAGCAAACGTTCGGGGTATTTT. Translation gives CASSPRTSGSKRSGYF.

V usage is TRBV2 and J usage is TRBJ1-6; 12 positions match TRBD1. This CDR3 has 13 amino acids. Per germline, CDR1 SNHLY and CDR2 FYNNEI. J lost 8 bases, V lost 8 bases, and 1 base had no gene match. For the CDR3, the DNA is TGTGCCAGCGGGACAGGGGGCGATTCACCCCTCCACTTT. Translation gives CASGTGGDSPLHF.

The chain couples TRBV6-5 to TRBJ2-7, with D hard to call. The germline V gene has CDR1 MNHEY and CDR2 SVGAGI. Deletions cut 0 bases from V and 0 bases from J, with 6 bases between. The CDR3 is 14 residues long. CDR3 nucleotide sequence: TGTGCCAGCAGTTACTCCCCCGGCTCCTACGAGCAGTACTTC. Translation gives CASSYSPGSYEQYF.

The gene calls are TRBV5-6 and TRBJ2-5; 8 nucleotides align to TRBD1. Germline V gene lookup returns CDR1 SGHDT and CDR2 YYEEEE. The J segment lost 6 bases and the V segment lost 3 bases, leaving 7 bases of the junction unmatched. This CDR3 has 14 amino acids. The CDR3 DNA follows: TGTGCCAGCAGCTCCCGACAGGGGAGTAAGACCCAGTACTTC. Translated, it gives CASSSRQGSKTQYF.

Here the CDR3 DNA reads TGCAGCGTTGGGGAGACAGGGGCCGCTTTCTTT. It is translated as CSVGETGAAFF. The rearrangement uses TRBV29-1 and TRBJ1-1, with 8 bases that match TRBD1. J was trimmed by 11 bases and V by 4 bases; bases with no gene match: 6. The germline CDR1 and CDR2 sequences are SQVTM and ANQGSEA. This CDR3 has 11 residues. The full variable domain, completed using reference TRBV29-1 and TRBJ1-1, is SAVISQKPSRDICQRGTSLTIQCQVDSQVTMMFWYRQQPGQSLTLIATANQGSEATYESGFVIDKFPISRPNLTFSTLTVSNMSPEDSSIYLCSVGETGAAFFGQGTRLTVV.

This clone came up once. The sample contains more than one DNA sequence encoding this CDR3. The chain couples TRBV2 to TRBJ2-2; D may be TRBD2 (5 bases). The CDR3 totals 14 residues. Germline lookup yields CDR1 SNHLY and CDR2 FYNNEI. The germline V and J ends were trimmed by 1 base and 5 bases, with 8 bases remaining between them. The CDR3 reads CASSEDWRTGELFF. In nucleotides, the CDR3 is TGTGCCAGCAGTGAAGATTGGAGGACCGGGGAGCTGTTTTTT.

The CDR3 region is CASTRGRDWGQETQYF. CDR3 bases: TGTGCCAGCACTAGAGGGCGGGACTGGGGACAAGAGACCCAGTACTTC. The chain has TRBV7-9 and TRBJ2-5, with D possibly matching TRBD2 (6 bases). This CDR3 has 16 residues. Germline V gene sequence: CDR1 SEHNR, CDR2 FQNEAQ (reference sequence). The ends were cut back, 7 bases at V and 2 bases at J, with 20 bases in the middle.